The rows below give T cell receptor beta chains drawn from one sample of a study of cytomegalovirus exposure and HLA in healthy donors. Profiled with immunoSEQ multiplex PCR; TCRdb holds only in-frame clones, not every one. The repertoire has roughly 93,000 clones, around three quarters of them found once; the top ten carry 0.5% to 0.65%. Sequenced material: PBMCs. These receptors all come from a man aged 25 to 40 in good health and CMV-seronegative. Each CDR3 is given with its conserved first and last residue. Fields, in order: V gene, J gene, CDR3 protein.

>TRBV13|TRBJ1-1
CASSWQGLNTEAFF
>TRBV7-8|TRBJ2-1
CASSRPGLAPYNEQFF
>TRBV5-6|TRBJ2-7
CASSSGQGTTYEQYF
>TRBV6-6|TRBJ1-4
CASSKDSVANEKLFF
>TRBV25-1|TRBJ2-1
CASSIPGLGSNEQFF
>TRBV19|TRBJ1-1
CASSEREGPRGFAFF
>TRBV5-4|TRBJ2-5
CASSPGTDQETQYF
>TRBV6-5|TRBJ1-5
CASSNRGGQPQHF
>TRBV6-6|TRBJ2-7
CASSPGLAGVYEQYF
>TRBV7-2|TRBJ1-5
CASSLALESGGNQPQHF
>TRBV5-8|TRBJ2-5
CASSSGSSGGWETQYF
>TRBV12-5|TRBJ1-5
CASGFLPDRTLSNQPQHF
>TRBV7-3|TRBJ2-3
CASSSTGSDTQYF
>TRBV9|TRBJ2-5
CASSVGWGRAQETQYF
>TRBV11-2|TRBJ2-1
CASTTLGTGVGNEQFF
>TRBV7-9|TRBJ1-1
CASSQVGTEAFF
>TRBV4-2|TRBJ1-1
CASSPFRDRGTEAFF
>TRBV2|TRBJ2-7
CASRGGSAIYTYEQYF
>TRBV25-1|TRBJ2-2
CASSETDANTGELFF
>TRBV5-1|TRBJ2-6
CASSSDGAGANVLTF
>TRBV9|TRBJ2-3
CASSFGGPGSTDTQYF
>TRBV5-4|TRBJ1-3
CASSLITGLSGNTIYF
>TRBV9|TRBJ1-1
CASSADTPSPEAFF
>TRBV5-4|TRBJ1-2
CASSLAEGTNYGYTF
>TRBV28|TRBJ2-3
CASSRPPGTDTQYF
>TRBV19|TRBJ1-2
CASRTTQGSMGYTF
>TRBV12-5|TRBJ2-3
CASGLRVNTDTQYF
>TRBV6-1|TRBJ1-1
CASRAGTGRTEAFF
>TRBV28|TRBJ2-1
CASSYTNEQFF
>TRBV18|TRBJ1-5
CASSSQGSGSNQPQHF
>TRBV4-3|TRBJ1-2
CASSQDRAPIYGYTF
>TRBV27|TRBJ1-5
CASSPGTGIGQPQHF
>TRBV19|TRBJ2-7
CASSIKQGYEQYF
>TRBV5-4|TRBJ1-1
CASSRNIGRDMNTEAFF
>TRBV6-5|TRBJ1-4
CASSYLSGTLNEKLFF
>TRBV28|TRBJ1-1
CASSDREAFF
>TRBV11-3|TRBJ2-2
CASSSYGTQNTGELFF
>TRBV11-2|TRBJ2-5
CASRLGTFSAEYF
>TRBV9|TRBJ1-6
CASRGTEFNSPLHF
>TRBV6-1|TRBJ2-7
CASRKNRGDTYEQYF
>TRBV7-9|TRBJ2-5
CASSLQQGLNPYF
>TRBV5-5|TRBJ1-5
CASSLLGRAAGGQPQHF
>TRBV7-9|TRBJ2-2
CASSFDRSTGELFF
>TRBV6-1|TRBJ2-3
CASSEGGYRGDTQYF
>TRBV6-6|TRBJ2-3
CASSPSGGRVDTQYF
>TRBV5-6|TRBJ2-5
CASSFSVSPFQETQYF
>TRBV14|TRBJ1-1
CASSVLNTEAFF
>TRBV4-1|TRBJ1-6
CASSQDQGFNSPLHF
>TRBV2|TRBJ2-2
CASSEGTGWTGELFF
>TRBV7-9|TRBJ1-2
CASSHTDQGVYGYTF
>TRBV6-5|TRBJ1-1
CASTAPLQGAKAFF
>TRBV7-3|TRBJ1-1
CASSLDRQNTEAFF
>TRBV2|TRBJ1-1
CASEGQGSAFF
>TRBV6-1|TRBJ1-5
CASGTFGNQPQHF